This TCR beta chain was sequenced during a study of control samples from healthy donors and cancer patients. Germline loops: CDR1 MNHNY, CDR2 SVGAGI (reference sequence). Trimming removed 6 bases from V and 2 bases from J; junction bases left unmatched: 9. This CDR3 spans 16 amino acids. This table comes from immunoSEQ multiplex PCR, and its TCRdb copy is limited to in-frame clones, with some not included. The sample holds 180,000 or so clones; just over 90% are singletons and the top ten take roughly 4%. The sequence derives from a woman aged 55 to 70 in good health. The rearrangement links TRBV6-6 to TRBJ1-3, with 8 nucleotides matching TRBD1. The sequencing input was blood. The DNA for the CDR3 is TGTGCCAGCAGACTTCCGGGACAGGTGGCTGGAAACACCATATATTTT. Amino acid sequence: CASRLPGQVAGNTIYF.